Sequencing of this T cell receptor (beta chain) was carried out in a study of blood T cell repertoires in COVID-19. Study-level information: Collection of acute and convalescent COVID-19 samples took place in the United States, Italy and Spain. T cells, B-cell-depleted T cells, or PBMCs supplied cDNA or gDNA.

Libraries were prepared by immunoSEQ multiplex PCR; TCRdb keeps only in-frame clonotypes and omits some of them. The table records 50,000 to 80,000 clones, more than 75% of them present only once. Seattle's enrolled individuals joined amid active infection and were then monitored longitudinally. With 4 bases removed from V and 9 bases from J, the gap between germline ends came to 14 bases. The CDR3 is 13 residues long. The sequence was obtained from a man aged 60 to 75 with COVID-19, enrolled during active disease. This chain uses TRBV5-3 with TRBJ1-5; D is perhaps TRBD1 (6 bases). Being an ORF, TRBV5-3 has a function that is uncertain. The sample comprised peripheral blood. CDR3 residues: CARSPGGGTPQHF. CDR3 DNA sequence: TGTGCCAGAAGCCCGGGAGGGGGAACGCCCCAGCATTTT.